The 11 T cell receptor beta chains in this list originate from one sample, sequenced in a study of blood T cell repertoires in COVID-19. Profiling relied on immunoSEQ multiplex PCR, and the TCRdb table lists in-frame clones only, not all of them. Among 180,000 or so clones listed, about nine tenths were seen once. The material sequenced was PBMCs or T cells enriched from blood (not recorded which). Source of these receptors: a woman aged 18 to 35 who had recovered from COVID-19.

J is TRBJ2-1 and V is TRBV2, with 10 bases aligning to TRBD2. V was clipped by 6 bases and J by 5 bases; unmatched bases: 10. The germline V gene has CDR1 SNHLY and CDR2 FYNNEI. The length of the CDR3 is 16 residues. The CDR3 sequence is CASRAELAGSNNEQFF. CDR3 DNA sequence: TGTGCCAGCAGGGCAGAACTAGCGGGGAGCAACAATGAGCAGTTCTTC. Full variable domain (outside the CDR3, taken from reference TRBV2 and TRBJ2-1): EPEVTQTPSHQVTQMGQEVILRCVPISNHLYFYWYRQILGQKVEFLVSFYNNEISEKSEIFDDQFSVERPDGSNFTLKIRSTKLEDSAMYFCASRAELAGSNNEQFFGPGTRLTVL.

This clone was found a few times. This chain links TRBV6-6 with TRBJ2-7, with D tentatively TRBD1 (6 bases). The germline V gene has CDR1 MNHNY and CDR2 SVGAGI (reference sequence). The V end lost 0 bases, the J end lost 2 bases, and 11 bases lay between the germline ends. CDR3 length equals 15 residues. CDR3 sequence reads: CASSYSGTITYEQYF. The CDR3 nucleotides read TGTGCCAGCAGTTACTCGGGGACAATTACCTACGAGCAGTACTTC.

The genes are TRBV6-5 and TRBJ2-1; D perhaps matches TRBD2 (5 bases). Per germline, CDR1 MNHEY and CDR2 SVGAGI. Trimming shortened V by 0 bases and J by 1 base, and 7 bases separated the two germline ends. CDR3 length: 15 amino acids. CDR3 sequence reads: CASSYSGGSYNEQFF. The CDR3 DNA follows: TGTGCCAGCAGTTACTCTGGCGGGTCCTACAATGAGCAGTTCTTC.

This rearrangement joins TRBV11-1 to TRBJ2-7; 7 bases are shared with TRBD1. Looked up from germline, CDR1 is SGHAT and CDR2 is FQDESV (reference sequence). The CDR3 is made up of 16 amino acids. V lost 0 bases, J lost 3 bases, and 8 bases stayed unmatched. The chain's CDR3 is CASSLASGGTVYEQYF. The CDR3 nucleotides are TGTGCCAGCAGCTTAGCGTCTGGTGGGACAGTCTACGAGCAGTACTTC.

The DNA of the CDR3 is TGCAGCGTCGCCCGGACGGGATCCTCCTACGAGCAGTACTTC. It is translated as CSVARTGSSYEQYF. The rearrangement uses TRBV29-1 and TRBJ2-7, with D tentatively TRBD2 (5 bases). CDR1 and CDR2 from the germline V gene are SQVTM and ANQGSEA. V was pared by 6 bases and J by 0 bases, with 15 bases between. There are 14 residues in the CDR3.

The gene calls are TRBV28 and TRBJ2-3; TRBD1 matches at 7 bases. CDR1 is MDHEN and CDR2 is SYDVKM in the germline V gene. J was trimmed by 0 bases and V by 4 bases; bases with no gene match: 7. This CDR3 region has 16 residues. For the CDR3, the DNA is TGTGCCAGCAGTTCCCGACAGGGCCCTAGCACAGATACGCAGTATTTT. Amino acids: CASSSRQGPSTDTQYF.

This clone was counted a few times. This rearrangement joins TRBV29-1 to TRBJ2-1, with D unclear. The CDR3 consists of 15 residues. In germline, CDR1 is SQVTM, CDR2 ANQGSEA. Trimming removed 3 bases from V and 0 bases from J, with 12 bases in between. The CDR3 DNA is TGCAGCGTTGAGGTACCCTCTAGCTCCTACAATGAGCAGTTCTTC. Encoded protein: CSVEVPSSSYNEQFF.

The chain has TRBV28 and TRBJ2-7; weak D call: TRBD2 (7 bases). Looked up from germline, CDR1 is MDHEN and CDR2 is SYDVKM. The V and J ends lost 6 bases and 1 base respectively, with 19 bases between them. The CDR3 totals 16 residues. CDR3 amino acids: CASSPYKKGGSYEQYF. In nucleotides, the CDR3 is TGTGCCAGCAGCCCCTACAAGAAGGGGGGGTCCTACGAGCAGTACTTC.

CDR3 sequence (DNA): TGTGCCAGCAGCTGGGGCAGGAACACTGAAGCTTTCTTT. This codes for CASSWGRNTEAFF. The V call is TRBV7-8, the J call TRBJ1-1; tentatively, D is TRBD1 (5 bases). The ends were cut back, 4 bases at V and 1 base at J, with 7 bases in the middle. The CDR3 loop spans 13 amino acids. The germline gives CDR1 SGHVS, CDR2 FQNEAQ.

This chain links TRBV7-9 with TRBJ2-1; 7 positions agree with TRBD2. The CDR3 has 15 residues. Unmatched junction bases numbered 11, after V lost 5 bases and J lost 7 bases. Per germline, CDR1 SEHNR and CDR2 FQNEAQ (reference sequence). The CDR3 region has the DNA TGTGCCAGCAGCCCCTATGGGGAGGGCCAGAATGAGCAGTTCTTC. It translates to CASSPYGEGQNEQFF.

The chain is built from TRBV10-3 and TRBJ2-7, with 11 bases fitting TRBD2. This CDR3 spans 15 amino acids. Germline V CDR1 and CDR2: ENHRY, SYGVKD. J gave up 3 bases and V 2 bases, and 3 bases lay outside the gene matches. The CDR3: CAISERLAGHYEQYF. As DNA, the CDR3 is TGTGCCATCAGTGAGCGACTAGCGGGGCACTACGAGCAGTACTTC.